The rows below give T cell receptor beta chains drawn from one sample of a study of human T cells and chemical hapten exposure. TCRdb redid the calling of the RACE reads with MiXCR, one entry per CDR3 protein. The table lists more than 110,000 distinct CDR3 sequences, 12% of them singletons. Here the sequenced sample was whole blood, taken in connection with sensitization to the hapten diphenylcyclopropenone (DPC). Receptor source: a woman aged 50 to 60 with alopecia areata. Some clones in this sample may be carry-over from other donors' samples. The CDR3 runs from the conserved cysteine through the conserved F or W. The D gene is left open where the match is weak. Size values are once, few and many counts, or a class for expanded clones, and some rows have none.

cdr3_aa: CSASGNTGELFF; cdr3_nt: TGCAGTGCTAGCGGAAACACCGGGGAGCTGTTTTTT; d_call: -; j_call: TRBJ2-2; v_call: TRBV20-1; clone_size: -
cdr3_aa: CASSPGQASSGNTIYF; cdr3_nt: TGTGCCAGCAGCCCCGGACAGGCGAGCTCTGGAAACACCATATATTTT; d_call: TRBD1; j_call: TRBJ1-3; v_call: TRBV4-2; clone_size: many
cdr3_aa: CSALGVRQYF; cdr3_nt: TGCAGTGCCCTGGGGGTTAGGCAGTATTTT; d_call: -; j_call: TRBJ2-3; v_call: TRBV20-1; clone_size: -
cdr3_aa: CASSLRGRGAKNIQYF; cdr3_nt: TGTGCCAGCAGTTTACGGGGGAGAGGGGCCAAAAACATTCAGTACTTC; d_call: -; j_call: TRBJ2-4; v_call: TRBV27; clone_size: few
cdr3_aa: CATSDLMSGSGINEQFF; cdr3_nt: TGTGCCACCAGTGATTTAATGAGCGGGAGCGGGATAAATGAGCAGTTCTTC; d_call: TRBD2; j_call: TRBJ2-1; v_call: TRBV24-1; clone_size: many
cdr3_aa: CATSDPRTGDGGEQFF; cdr3_nt: TGTGCCACCAGTGATCCCAGGACAGGGGATGGGGGTGAGCAGTTCTTC; d_call: TRBD1; j_call: TRBJ2-1; v_call: TRBV24-1; clone_size: few
cdr3_aa: CASSQDKAMGPQHF; cdr3_nt: TGCGCCAGCAGCCAAGACAAGGCGATGGGGCCCCAGCATTTT; d_call: -; j_call: TRBJ1-5; v_call: TRBV4-1; clone_size: few
cdr3_aa: CASSFVSGRGDTQYF; cdr3_nt: TGTGCCAGCAGCTTTGTTAGCGGGAGAGGAGATACGCAGTATTTT; d_call: TRBD2; j_call: TRBJ2-3; v_call: TRBV7-8; clone_size: few
cdr3_aa: CASSSSASSYNEQFF; cdr3_nt: TGTGCCAGCAGCTCCTCAGCCTCCTCCTACAATGAGCAGTTCTTC; d_call: -; j_call: TRBJ2-1; v_call: TRBV5-4; clone_size: -
cdr3_aa: CASSEQGGNQPQHF; cdr3_nt: TGTGCCAGCAGTGAACAGGGTGGAAATCAGCCCCAGCATTTT; d_call: -; j_call: TRBJ1-5; v_call: TRBV6-4; clone_size: -
cdr3_aa: CSARGTLTGAYEQYF; cdr3_nt: TGCAGTGCTAGAGGGACCCTTACTGGAGCCTACGAGCAGTACTTC; d_call: -; j_call: TRBJ2-7; v_call: TRBV20-1; clone_size: many
cdr3_aa: CASSSLLGANILTF; cdr3_nt: TGTGCCAGCAGCTCCCTGCTGGGGGCCAACATCCTGACTTTC; d_call: -; j_call: TRBJ2-6; v_call: TRBV5-5; clone_size: -
cdr3_aa: CASSVAGEQFF; cdr3_nt: TGTGCCAGTAGTGTAGCGGGGGAGCAGTTCTTC; d_call: TRBD2; j_call: TRBJ2-1; v_call: TRBV19; clone_size: few
cdr3_aa: CSARDSGGIGIQYF; cdr3_nt: TGCAGTGCTAGAGATAGCGGGGGAATCGGCATTCAGTACTTC; d_call: TRBD2; j_call: TRBJ2-4; v_call: TRBV20-1; clone_size: many
cdr3_aa: CASSQSPSGDYGYTF; cdr3_nt: TGCGCCAGCAGCCAAAGCCCAAGTGGTGACTATGGCTACACCTTC; d_call: -; j_call: TRBJ1-2; v_call: TRBV4-3; clone_size: -
cdr3_aa: CASSPPPGQGLHEQYF; cdr3_nt: TGTGCCAGCAGCCCCCCCCCGGGACAGGGACTCCACGAGCAGTACTTC; d_call: TRBD1; j_call: TRBJ2-7; v_call: TRBV7-6; clone_size: -
cdr3_aa: CASSFGGADTQYF; cdr3_nt: TGTGCCAGCAGCTTCGGGGGCGCAGATACGCAGTATTTT; d_call: -; j_call: TRBJ2-3; v_call: TRBV7-9; clone_size: many
cdr3_aa: CASKEVSYEQYF; cdr3_nt: TGCGCCAGCAAGGAGGTCTCCTACGAGCAGTACTTC; d_call: -; j_call: TRBJ2-7; v_call: TRBV4-1; clone_size: few
cdr3_aa: CSARDSHTDTQYF; cdr3_nt: TGCAGTGCTAGAGACAGCCACACAGATACGCAGTATTTT; d_call: -; j_call: TRBJ2-3; v_call: TRBV20-1; clone_size: few
cdr3_aa: CASSSKGSGNTIYF; cdr3_nt: TGTGCCAGCAGTTCGAAGGGCTCTGGAAACACCATATATTTT; d_call: -; j_call: TRBJ1-3; v_call: TRBV28; clone_size: many
cdr3_aa: CASSFQRTGGIQETQYF; cdr3_nt: TGTGCCAGCAGCTTCCAACGAACAGGGGGGATCCAAGAGACCCAGTACTTC; d_call: TRBD1; j_call: TRBJ2-5; v_call: TRBV5-6; clone_size: -
cdr3_aa: CASSRAGTTNEQFF; cdr3_nt: TGTGCCAGCAGCCGCGCCGGGACCACTAATGAGCAGTTCTTC; d_call: -; j_call: TRBJ2-1; v_call: TRBV3-1; clone_size: -
cdr3_aa: CASSLSNTEAFF; cdr3_nt: TGTGCCAGCAGTTTATCGAACACTGAAGCTTTCTTT; d_call: -; j_call: TRBJ1-1; v_call: TRBV12-3/TRBV12-4; clone_size: few
cdr3_aa: CASTRLAGSYNEQFF; cdr3_nt: TGTGCCAGCACCCGTCTAGCGGGATCCTACAATGAGCAGTTCTTC; d_call: TRBD2; j_call: TRBJ2-1; v_call: TRBV12-3/TRBV12-4; clone_size: many
cdr3_aa: CSAGTSGGVFYEQYF; cdr3_nt: TGCAGCGCAGGGACTAGCGGGGGGGTTTTCTACGAGCAGTACTTC; d_call: TRBD2; j_call: TRBJ2-7; v_call: TRBV29-1; clone_size: few
cdr3_aa: CSALTGTGGLVSEAFF; cdr3_nt: TGCAGTGCTCTCACCGGGACAGGGGGCTTGGTGAGTGAAGCTTTCTTT; d_call: TRBD1; j_call: TRBJ1-1; v_call: TRBV20-1; clone_size: many
cdr3_aa: CASSLSLRGTLHF; cdr3_nt: TGTGCCAGCAGTTTAAGCCTCCGGGGAACCCTCCACTTT; d_call: -; j_call: TRBJ1-6; v_call: TRBV12-3/TRBV12-4; clone_size: -
cdr3_aa: CASSHPTPANTGELFF; cdr3_nt: TGCGCCAGCAGCCACCCGACACCCGCGAACACCGGGGAGCTGTTTTTT; d_call: -; j_call: TRBJ2-2; v_call: TRBV4-1; clone_size: many
cdr3_aa: CASSPTSNEQFF; cdr3_nt: TGTGCCAGCTCACCGACTAGTAATGAGCAGTTCTTC; d_call: -; j_call: TRBJ2-1; v_call: TRBV18; clone_size: few
cdr3_aa: CASSRTRDSRSPLHF; cdr3_nt: TGTGCCAGCAGCCGCACCCGGGACAGCCGTTCACCCCTCCACTTT; d_call: TRBD1; j_call: TRBJ1-6; v_call: TRBV9; clone_size: few
cdr3_aa: CASSYSGEAQYF; cdr3_nt: TGTGCCAGCAGTTACTCGGGGGAGGCCCAGTACTTC; d_call: -; j_call: TRBJ2-5; v_call: TRBV6-6; clone_size: -
cdr3_aa: CSARVGGRAAEGFF; cdr3_nt: TGCAGTGCTAGAGTTGGCGGGAGGGCCGCCGAGGGCTTCTTC; d_call: TRBD2; j_call: TRBJ2-1; v_call: TRBV20-1; clone_size: few
cdr3_aa: CSARDGTKHSPLHF; cdr3_nt: TGCAGTGCTAGAGATGGGACAAAGCACTCACCCCTCCACTTT; d_call: -; j_call: TRBJ1-6; v_call: TRBV20-1; clone_size: few
cdr3_aa: CASSSPEDRGYEQYF; cdr3_nt: TGCGCCAGCAGCTCCCCCGAGGACAGGGGCTACGAGCAGTACTTC; d_call: TRBD1; j_call: TRBJ2-7; v_call: TRBV5-1; clone_size: -
cdr3_aa: CASSLWARDLHEQFF; cdr3_nt: TGTGCCAGCAGTTTATGGGCCCGGGACTTGCATGAGCAGTTCTTC; d_call: -; j_call: TRBJ2-1; v_call: TRBV28; clone_size: -
cdr3_aa: CASSLTGGDADTQYF; cdr3_nt: TGTGCCAGCAGCTTGACAGGGGGCGACGCAGATACGCAGTATTTT; d_call: TRBD1; j_call: TRBJ2-3; v_call: TRBV7-3; clone_size: few
cdr3_aa: CSVDLWGRGRGNEQFF; cdr3_nt: TGCAGCGTTGATTTATGGGGCAGGGGCAGGGGCAATGAGCAGTTCTTC; d_call: -; j_call: TRBJ2-1; v_call: TRBV29-1; clone_size: few
cdr3_aa: CSARTSGNTIYF; cdr3_nt: TGCAGTGCCAGGACATCTGGAAACACCATATATTTT; d_call: -; j_call: TRBJ1-3; v_call: TRBV20-1; clone_size: few
cdr3_aa: CATSGITGGADTQYF; cdr3_nt: TGTGCCACCAGTGGAATAACAGGGGGGGCAGATACGCAGTATTTT; d_call: -; j_call: TRBJ2-3; v_call: TRBV24-1; clone_size: -
cdr3_aa: CASSREETQYF; cdr3_nt: TGTGCCAGCTCGCGCGAAGAGACCCAGTACTTC; d_call: -; j_call: TRBJ2-5; v_call: TRBV18; clone_size: many